This TCR beta chain was captured in a study of blood T cell repertoires in COVID-19. Study in general: The cDNA or gDNA used as material had been derived from T cells, B-cell-depleted T cells, or PBMCs.

Which cohort a participant joined came from the clinical history participants gave. Recovery among Cohort 3 donors was established by two negative PCRs, clearance, or symptom resolution. Original processing methods: How many nucleated cells were present was estimated from reference gene primer amplification. Here immunoSEQ multiplex PCR was the method, and the copy in TCRdb shows in-frame clones only, minus some. Clone size and V and J calls were adopted from that table, with D and trimming inferred from the DNA. The table records approximately 180,000 clones, about 85% of them present only once. This CDR3 region has 14 residues. Germline-derived CDR1 and CDR2 are GTSNPN and SVGIG (reference sequence). The ends were cut back, 1 base at V and 1 base at J, with 10 bases in the middle.

Sequencing used PBMCs or T cells enriched from blood (not recorded which). The source is a man aged 40-50 years who had recovered from COVID-19. The genes are TRBV30 and TRBJ1-1; tentatively, D is TRBD1 (6 bases). CDR3 region: CAWSAGVTNTEAFF. The CDR3 region has the DNA TGTGCCTGGAGTGCAGGGGTTACGAACACTGAAGCTTTCTTT. Based on the CDR3 plus reference TRBV30 and TRBJ1-1, the full variable domain is SQTIHQWPATLVQPVGSPLSLECTVEGTSNPNLYWYRQAAGRGLQLLFYSVGIGQISSEVPQNLSASRPQDRQFILSSKKLLLSDSGFYLCAWSAGVTNTEAFFGQGTRLTVV.